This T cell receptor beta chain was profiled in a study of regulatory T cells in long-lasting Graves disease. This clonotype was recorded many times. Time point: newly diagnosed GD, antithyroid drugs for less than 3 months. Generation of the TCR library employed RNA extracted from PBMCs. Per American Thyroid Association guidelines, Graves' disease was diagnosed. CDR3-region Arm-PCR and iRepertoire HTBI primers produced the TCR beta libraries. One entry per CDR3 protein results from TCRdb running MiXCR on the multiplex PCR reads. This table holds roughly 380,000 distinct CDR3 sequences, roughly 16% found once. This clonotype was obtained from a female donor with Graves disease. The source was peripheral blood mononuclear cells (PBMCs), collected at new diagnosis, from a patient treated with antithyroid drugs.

CDR3 coding DNA: TGTGCCAGCAGTTTCGAGGGGCTGGGCAATCAGCCCCAGCATTTT. This gives the protein CASSFEGLGNQPQHF. The gene calls are TRBV28 and TRBJ1-5; D possibly corresponds to TRBD1 (5 bases). Trimming removed 3 bases at V and 2 bases at J, with 11 bases between. The CDR3 is 15 amino acids. The germline gives CDR1 MDHEN, CDR2 SYDVKM.